Here is one T cell receptor (beta chain) with its context. This sample stems from a study of shared clonotypes between healthy human individuals. Deep-level settings were used for running the assay. This table comes from immunoSEQ multiplex PCR, and its TCRdb copy is limited to in-frame clones, with some not included. The profile shows some 550,000 clones, around 97% of them singletons. Germline values: CDR1 MDHEN, CDR2 SYDVKM. V shed 9 bases and J 5 bases; nucleotides not matched to a gene: 9. The CDR3 extends over 13 amino acids. The TCR sequence derives from a woman in her twenties or thirties in good health. This chain joins TRBV28 and TRBJ2-5, with 7 bases aligning to TRBD1. Sequences were obtained from naive CD4+ T cells sorted from blood. Subset reported: CD45RA+ positively selected. As DNA, the CDR3 is TGTGCCAGTAGTCCAGGGGGTTCTGAGACCCAGTACTTC. Residues: CASSPGGSETQYF.